Below are 15 T cell receptor beta chains sequenced from a single sample in a study of T-cell memory formation after mild COVID-19 (dated by TCRdb to the early 2020s). The method behind the library was 5' RACE. This sample was sequenced with an Illumina NovaSeq 6000. Using fastp at Q25 and MiXCR, TCRdb reprocessed the public reads and kept productive beta chains. Identical CDR3 protein sequences are pooled into one entry, listed with their most common genes and DNA. This sample holds some 120,000 distinct CDR3 sequences; more than 15% were observed only once. Over 11% of the sample goes to the ten largest clones. Sequencing used PBMCs or a T cell subset sorted from them (not recorded which). The receptors derive from an adult woman who had mild COVID-19 (a few samples of this study predate the infection). The sample titles of this study are shuffled in the database, so cell type and time point are left out; the donor was told from shared clones.

The chain carries TRBV9 and TRBJ2-2; D ambiguous. This CDR3 contains 16 residues. Trimming took 4 bases from V and 4 from J, leaving 17 bases between them. Germline V CDR1 and CDR2: SGDLS, YYNGEE. CDR3 coding DNA: TGTGCCAGCAGCCCCGCCAGCTCGGCCCCCACCGGGGAGCTGTTTTTT. Translation gives CASSPASSAPTGELFF.

The gene calls are TRBV21-1 and TRBJ2-7; the D call TRBD1 from the table was never checked on the DNA. TRBV21-1 is described as a pseudogene. The CDR3 is 17 amino acids. The CDR3 here is CASSKKGLAGGPREQYF. CDR3 DNA: TGTGCCAGCAGCAAAAAGGGGTTAGCGGGAGGGCCTAGGGAGCAGTACTTC.

This rearrangement joins TRBV7-3 to TRBJ2-3; D might be TRBD2 (6 bases). The CDR3 covers 13 residues. V was trimmed by 5 bases and J by 3 bases, leaving 9 bases between them. Germline-derived CDR1 and CDR2 are SGHTA and FQGTGA. Here the CDR3 DNA reads TGTGCCAGCAGCGGGAGCGGGACAGATACGCAGTATTTT. It codes for CASSGSGTDTQYF.

This clonotype was found a few times. V usage is TRBV4-2 and J usage is TRBJ2-3; no clear D gene. CDR1 is LGHNA and CDR2 is YNFKEQ in the germline V gene. Trimming pared 0 bases from V and 1 base from J, leaving 14 bases between. The CDR3 extends over 17 amino acids. The CDR3 region has the DNA TGTGCCAGCAGCCAAGATACCAGCGTTAAGCGCACAGATACGCAGTATTTT. It specifies CASSQDTSVKRTDTQYF.

In its sample, this clonotype was seen a few times. The J gene is TRBJ1-2, the V gene TRBV2; TRBD1 matches 7 bases. J lost 10 bases, V lost 4 bases, and 9 bases had no gene match. CDR3 length: 13 residues. Germline V lookup: CDR1 SNHLY, CDR2 FYNNEI. DNA for the CDR3: TGTGCCAGCAGTGTAGGACAGGCGGGGAACTACACCTTC. Its protein product is CASSVGQAGNYTF.

This clonotype has a handful of counts. This chain joins TRBV6-1 and TRBJ2-1; 7 bases agree with TRBD2. The CDR3 runs 13 residues. Trimming took 8 bases from V and 1 from J; bases not matched to a gene: 2. Germline lookup yields CDR1 MNHNS and CDR2 SASEGT. CDR3 sequence (DNA): TGTGCCAGCCAGCGGGGATCCTACAATGAGCAGTTCTTC. It yields the protein CASQRGSYNEQFF.

This clonotype was found a few times. The chain couples TRBV29-1 to TRBJ2-3; weak D call: TRBD1 (7 bases). In germline, CDR1 is SQVTM, CDR2 ANQGSEA. Trimming stripped 4 bases from V and 3 bases from J, with 14 bases between. This CDR3 spans 14 amino acids. CDR3: CSVGTAGQTDTQYF. Here the CDR3 DNA reads TGCAGCGTTGGGACCGCGGGACAGACAGATACGCAGTATTTT.

This clonotype occurred many times. The chain employs TRBV20-1 and TRBJ2-5; 10 bases match TRBD2. The CDR3 has 15 residues. Germline-derived CDR1 and CDR2 are DFQATT and SNEGSKA (reference sequence). V shed 6 bases and J 4 bases; nucleotides not matched to a gene: 11. DNA of the CDR3: TGCAGTGCGTACGAGCGGGAGGGCCCGTTAGAGACCCAGTACTTC. Residues: CSAYEREGPLETQYF.

V and J are TRBV4-2 and TRBJ2-7; D remains unclear. The CDR3 is 13 amino acids. CDR1 is LGHNA, CDR2 YNFKEQ, per germline. The V gene lost 3 bases and the J gene lost 9 bases, with 15 bases spanning the gap. CDR3 in DNA: TGTGCCAGCAGCCAGGAGTCGACCGTCACGCAGTACTTC. It yields the protein CASSQESTVTQYF.

The chain has TRBV18 and TRBJ2-3; D unresolved. V dropped 1 base and J dropped 7 bases, with 6 bases sitting between them. CDR1 and CDR2 (germline): KGHSH, LQKENI. The CDR3 consists of 12 residues. CDR3 DNA sequence: TGTGCCAGCTCACCACTCGTATATACGCAGTATTTT. Translated: CASSPLVYTQYF.

The chain is built from TRBV30 and TRBJ2-1; TRBD2 agrees at 7 bases. The CDR3 covers 12 residues. Germline CDR1 is GTSNPN and CDR2 is SVGIG (reference sequence). V shed 5 bases, J shed 8 bases, and the junction held 6 bases outside the gene matches. The chain's CDR3 is CAWGEGQDEQFF. The CDR3 region has the DNA TGTGCCTGGGGGGAGGGCCAGGATGAGCAGTTCTTC.

This clonotype was picked up a small number of times. V usage is TRBV19 and J usage is TRBJ2-1, with a possible D match to TRBD2 (6 bases). This CDR3 spans 18 amino acids. The germline V gene has CDR1 LNHDA and CDR2 SQIVND (reference sequence). V was trimmed by 1 base and J by 0 bases, leaving 16 bases between them. The CDR3 sequence: CASSIVFAGRSSYNEQFF. Written as DNA, the CDR3 is TGTGCCAGTAGTATAGTTTTTGCCGGGAGAAGCTCCTACAATGAGCAGTTCTTC.

This clonotype has a count of ten or more. The J gene is TRBJ2-5, the V gene TRBV29-1; no reliable D call. V was clipped by 6 bases and J by 8 bases, with 10 bases between them. Germline CDR1 is SQVTM and CDR2 is ANQGSEA. The CDR3 totals 10 residues. CDR3 bases: TGCAGCGTCCCCTTAGAAACCCAGTACTTC. Translated, it gives CSVPLETQYF.

The V gene is TRBV3-1, the J gene TRBJ2-7; a possible D gene is TRBD2 (6 bases). V was pared by 3 bases and J by 0 bases, with 6 bases between. The CDR3 spans 13 residues. Germline V gene sequence: CDR1 LGHDT, CDR2 YNNKEL (reference sequence). DNA for the CDR3: TGTGCCAGCAGCCAGGGACTCTCCTACGAGCAGTACTTC. Translated: CASSQGLSYEQYF.

In its sample, this clonotype was seen a few times. The rearrangement joins TRBV15 to TRBJ1-1; 8 bases match TRBD1. The germline gives CDR1 LNHNV, CDR2 YYDKDF (reference sequence). After removal of 0 bases from V and 5 bases from J, the junction contained 5 bases not matched to a gene. The CDR3 totals 15 residues. CDR3 DNA: TGTGCCACCAGCAGAGATCTGACAGGGGTGACTGAAGCTTTCTTT. Translating it yields CATSRDLTGVTEAFF.